This is a list of T cell receptor beta chains from one sample in a study of control samples from healthy donors and cancer patients. Here immunoSEQ multiplex PCR was the method, and the copy in TCRdb shows in-frame clones only, minus some. The profile covers approximately 150,000 clones, with 96% appearing a single time and approximately 1% taken by the ten largest. Sequenced material: blood. The receptors originated from a woman aged 30 to 39 in good health. CDR3s include the opening cysteine and the closing phenylalanine or tryptophan. D genes are given only for firm matches. Rows may omit the clone size; those that give it use once, few, many or a size class.

NA	TRBJ1-6	TRBV7-8	NA	CASSDTGYNSPLHF
NA	TRBJ2-7	TRBV19	once	CASSGNSYEQYF
NA	TRBJ1-1	TRBV11-2	NA	CASSSAGGRSEAFF
TRBD1	TRBJ1-1	TRBV7-6	NA	CASSTPTGRTEAFF
NA	TRBJ1-4	TRBV15	NA	CATSRYGQQRNEKLFF
NA	TRBJ2-1	TRBV19	NA	CASSPIAGPTGIEFF
NA	TRBJ1-3	TRBV7-9	NA	CASSLERGISGNTIYF
NA	TRBJ2-1	TRBV6-2/TRBV6-3	NA	CASSYAPNKQFF
NA	TRBJ1-1	TRBV5-1	NA	CASSFGGPKFTEAFF
NA	TRBJ1-1	TRBV28	NA	CAITGPTEAFF